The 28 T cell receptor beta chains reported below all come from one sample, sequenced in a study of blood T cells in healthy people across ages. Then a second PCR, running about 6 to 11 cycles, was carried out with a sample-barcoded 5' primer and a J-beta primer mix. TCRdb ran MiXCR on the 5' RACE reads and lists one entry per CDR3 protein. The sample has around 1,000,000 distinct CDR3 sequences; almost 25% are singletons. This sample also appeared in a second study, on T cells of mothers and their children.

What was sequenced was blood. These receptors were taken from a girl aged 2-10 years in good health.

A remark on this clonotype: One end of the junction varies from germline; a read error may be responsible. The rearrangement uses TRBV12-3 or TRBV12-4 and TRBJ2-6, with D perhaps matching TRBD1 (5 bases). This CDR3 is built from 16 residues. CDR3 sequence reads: CASSLDLGSGANVLTF. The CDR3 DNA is TGTGCCAGCAGTTTGGATCTGGGCTCTGGGGCCAACGTCCTGACCTTC.

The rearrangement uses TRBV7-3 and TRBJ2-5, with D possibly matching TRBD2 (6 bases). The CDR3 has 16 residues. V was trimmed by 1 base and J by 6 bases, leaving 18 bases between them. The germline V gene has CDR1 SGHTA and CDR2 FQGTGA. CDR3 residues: CASSLSTGVRKKTQYF. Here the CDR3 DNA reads TGTGCCAGCAGCTTAAGTACGGGAGTAAGGAAGAAGACCCAGTACTTC.

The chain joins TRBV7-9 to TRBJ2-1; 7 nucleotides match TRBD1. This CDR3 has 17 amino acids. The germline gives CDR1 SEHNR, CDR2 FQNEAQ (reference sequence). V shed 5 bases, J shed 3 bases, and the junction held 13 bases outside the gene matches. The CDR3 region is CASSGTGTARSYNEQFF. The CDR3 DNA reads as TGTGCCAGCAGCGGGACCGGGACAGCGCGCAGCTACAATGAGCAGTTCTTC.

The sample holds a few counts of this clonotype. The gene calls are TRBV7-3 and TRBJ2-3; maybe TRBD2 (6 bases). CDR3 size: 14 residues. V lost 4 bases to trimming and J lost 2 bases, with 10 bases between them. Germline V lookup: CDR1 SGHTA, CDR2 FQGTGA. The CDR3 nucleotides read TGTGCCAGCAGCTCGCTAGCGTACACAGATACGCAGTATTTT. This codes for CASSSLAYTDTQYF.

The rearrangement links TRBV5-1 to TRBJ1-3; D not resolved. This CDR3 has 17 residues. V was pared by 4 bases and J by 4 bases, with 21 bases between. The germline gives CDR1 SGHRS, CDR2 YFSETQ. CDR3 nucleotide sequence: TGCGCCAGCAGCCCTTCCCAAGACCGAGATTGGGGAAACACCATATATTTT. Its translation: CASSPSQDRDWGNTIYF.

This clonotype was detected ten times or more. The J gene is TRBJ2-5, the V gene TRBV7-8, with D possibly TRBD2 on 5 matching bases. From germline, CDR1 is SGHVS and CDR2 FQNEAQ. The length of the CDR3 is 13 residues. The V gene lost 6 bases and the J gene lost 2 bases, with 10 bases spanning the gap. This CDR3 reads CASSSGLQETQYF. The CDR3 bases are TGTGCCAGCAGTTCGGGGTTACAAGAGACCCAGTACTTC.

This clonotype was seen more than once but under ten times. The CDR3 spells CASSGPGTGSTEAFF. Here the CDR3 DNA reads TGTGCCAGCAGTGGACCGGGGACAGGGAGCACTGAAGCTTTCTTT. This sequence joins TRBV2 and TRBJ1-1, with 9 bases that match TRBD1. Trimming took 4 bases from V and 4 from J; bases not matched to a gene: 7. The CDR3 sequence is 15 residues long. Germline-derived CDR1 and CDR2 are SNHLY and FYNNEI.

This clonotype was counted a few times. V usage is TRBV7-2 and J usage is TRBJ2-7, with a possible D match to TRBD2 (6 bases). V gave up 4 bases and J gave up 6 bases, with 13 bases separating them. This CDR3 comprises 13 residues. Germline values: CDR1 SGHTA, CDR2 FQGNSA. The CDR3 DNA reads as TGTGCCAGCAGCTCCCCACTAGCCCCCGAGCAGTACTTC. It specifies CASSSPLAPEQYF.

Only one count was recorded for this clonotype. CDR3 nucleotide sequence: TGCAGTGCTAGGCCTAGCGTAGCCAAAAACATTCAGTACTTC. The encoded protein is CSARPSVAKNIQYF. This chain connects TRBV20-1 to TRBJ2-4; possibly TRBD2 for D (6 bases). Germline-derived CDR1 and CDR2 are DFQATT and SNEGSKA (reference sequence). Trimming left V 3 bases short and J 0 bases short, with 9 bases between. The CDR3 spans 14 residues.

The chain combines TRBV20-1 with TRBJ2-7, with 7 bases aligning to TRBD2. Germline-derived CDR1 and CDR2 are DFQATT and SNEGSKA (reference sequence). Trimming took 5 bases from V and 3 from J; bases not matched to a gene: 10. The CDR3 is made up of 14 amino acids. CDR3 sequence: CSAGGDGGIYEQYF. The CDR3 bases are TGCAGTGCTGGGGGGGACGGAGGGATCTACGAGCAGTACTTC.

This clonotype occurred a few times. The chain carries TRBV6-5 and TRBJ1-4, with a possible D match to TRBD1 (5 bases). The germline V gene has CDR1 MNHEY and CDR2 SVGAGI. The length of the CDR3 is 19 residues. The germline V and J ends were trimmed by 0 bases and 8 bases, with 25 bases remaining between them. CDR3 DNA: TGTGCCAGCAGTTACTCGATCAGGTTCTCGCAGGGTCGGGGAGAAAAACTGTTTTTT. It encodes CASSYSIRFSQGRGEKLFF.

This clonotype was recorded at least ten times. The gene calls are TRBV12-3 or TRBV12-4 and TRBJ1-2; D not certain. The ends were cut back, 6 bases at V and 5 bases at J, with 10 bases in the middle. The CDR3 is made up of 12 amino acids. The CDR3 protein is CASSPVNYGYTF. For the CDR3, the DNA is TGTGCCAGCAGCCCCGTAAATTATGGCTACACCTTC.

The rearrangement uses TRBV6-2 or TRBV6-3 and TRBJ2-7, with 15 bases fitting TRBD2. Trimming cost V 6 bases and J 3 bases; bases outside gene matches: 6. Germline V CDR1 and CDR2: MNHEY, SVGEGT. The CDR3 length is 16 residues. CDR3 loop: CASSPGLAGGDYEQYF. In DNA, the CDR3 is TGTGCCAGCAGCCCAGGACTAGCGGGGGGGGACTACGAGCAGTACTTC.

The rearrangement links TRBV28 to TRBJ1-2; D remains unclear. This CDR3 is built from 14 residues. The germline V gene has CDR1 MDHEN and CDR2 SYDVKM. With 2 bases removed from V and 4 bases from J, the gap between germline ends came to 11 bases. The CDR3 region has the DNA TGTGCCAGCAGTTTAACGGGGTCGAGCTATGGCTACACCTTC. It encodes CASSLTGSSYGYTF.

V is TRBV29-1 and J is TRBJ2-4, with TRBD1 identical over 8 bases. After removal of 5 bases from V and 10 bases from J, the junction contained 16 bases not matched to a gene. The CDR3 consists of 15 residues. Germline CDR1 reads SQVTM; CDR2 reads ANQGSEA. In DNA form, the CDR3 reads TGCAGCGTTCGGGCCCTCGGGACAGGCAGGGTTATTCAGTACTTC. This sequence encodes CSVRALGTGRVIQYF. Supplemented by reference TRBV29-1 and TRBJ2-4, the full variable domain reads SAVISQKPSRDICQRGTSLTIQCQVDSQVTMMFWYRQQPGQSLTLIATANQGSEATYESGFVIDKFPISRPNLTFSTLTVSNMSPEDSSIYLCSVRALGTGRVIQYFGAGTRLSVL.

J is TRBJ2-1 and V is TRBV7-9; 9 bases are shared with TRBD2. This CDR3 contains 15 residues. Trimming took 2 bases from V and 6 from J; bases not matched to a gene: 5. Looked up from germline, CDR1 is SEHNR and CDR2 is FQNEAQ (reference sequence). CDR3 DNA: TGTGCCAGCAGCTTAATCCCTAGCGGGATCAATGAGCAGTTCTTC. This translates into CASSLIPSGINEQFF. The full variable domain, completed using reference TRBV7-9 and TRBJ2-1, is DTGVSQNPRHKITKRGQNVTFRCDPISEHNRLYWYRQTLGQGPEFLTYFQNEAQLEKSRLLSDRFSAERPKGSFSTLEIQRTEQGDSAMYLCASSLIPSGINEQFFGPGTRLTVL.

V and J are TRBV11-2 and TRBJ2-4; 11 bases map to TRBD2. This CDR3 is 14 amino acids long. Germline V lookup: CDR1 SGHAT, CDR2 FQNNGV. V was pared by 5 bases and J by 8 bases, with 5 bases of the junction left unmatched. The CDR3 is CASSPSGGKYIQYF. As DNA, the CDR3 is TGTGCCAGCAGCCCTAGCGGGGGGAAGTACATTCAGTACTTC. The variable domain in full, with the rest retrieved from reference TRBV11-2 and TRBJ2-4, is EAGVAQSPRYKIIEKRQSVAFWCNPISGHATLYWYQQILGQGPKLLIQFQNNGVVDDSQLPKDRFSAERLKGVDSTLKIQPAKLEDSAVYLCASSPSGGKYIQYFGAGTRLSVL.

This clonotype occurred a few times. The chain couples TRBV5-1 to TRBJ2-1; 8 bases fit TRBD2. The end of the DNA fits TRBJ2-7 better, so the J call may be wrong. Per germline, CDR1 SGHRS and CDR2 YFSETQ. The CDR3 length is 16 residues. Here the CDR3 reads CASSLGSGGSSYEQYF. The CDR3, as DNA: TGCGCCAGCAGCTTGGGTTCGGGAGGGAGCTCCTACGAGCAGTACTTC.

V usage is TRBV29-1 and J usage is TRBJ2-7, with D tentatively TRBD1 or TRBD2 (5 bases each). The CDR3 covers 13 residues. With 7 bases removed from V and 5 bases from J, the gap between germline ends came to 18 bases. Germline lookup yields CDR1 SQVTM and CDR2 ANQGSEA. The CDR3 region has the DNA TGCAGCGGATGGGGACCCAATGGGGACGAGCAGTACTTC. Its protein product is CSGWGPNGDEQYF.

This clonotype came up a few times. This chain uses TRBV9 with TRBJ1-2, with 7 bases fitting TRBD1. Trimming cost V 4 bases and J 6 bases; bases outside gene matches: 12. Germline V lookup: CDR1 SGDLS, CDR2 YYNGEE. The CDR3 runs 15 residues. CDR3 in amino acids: CASSSTVAGGDGYTF. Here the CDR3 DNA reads TGTGCCAGCAGCTCTACGGTGGCAGGGGGAGATGGCTACACCTTC.

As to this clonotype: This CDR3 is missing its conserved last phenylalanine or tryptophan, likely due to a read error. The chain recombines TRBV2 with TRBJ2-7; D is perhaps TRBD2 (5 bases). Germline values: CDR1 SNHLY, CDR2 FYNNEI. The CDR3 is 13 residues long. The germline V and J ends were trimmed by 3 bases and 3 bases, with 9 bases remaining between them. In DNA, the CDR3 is TGTGCCAGCAGTGAGGCAGCGGACTACGAGCAGTACTCC. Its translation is CASSEAADYEQYS.

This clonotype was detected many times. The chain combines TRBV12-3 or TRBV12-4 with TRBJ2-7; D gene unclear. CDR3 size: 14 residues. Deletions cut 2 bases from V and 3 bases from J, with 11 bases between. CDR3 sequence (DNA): TGTGCCAGCAGTTTATTGGGTACAGACTACGAGCAGTACTTC. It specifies CASSLLGTDYEQYF.

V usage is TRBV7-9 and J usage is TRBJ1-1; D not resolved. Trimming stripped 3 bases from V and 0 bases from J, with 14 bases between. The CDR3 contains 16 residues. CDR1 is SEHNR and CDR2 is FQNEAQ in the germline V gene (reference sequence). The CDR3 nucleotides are TGTGCCAGCAGCTTCCGTGGGCAGGTTTTGAACACTGAAGCTTTCTTT. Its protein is CASSFRGQVLNTEAFF.

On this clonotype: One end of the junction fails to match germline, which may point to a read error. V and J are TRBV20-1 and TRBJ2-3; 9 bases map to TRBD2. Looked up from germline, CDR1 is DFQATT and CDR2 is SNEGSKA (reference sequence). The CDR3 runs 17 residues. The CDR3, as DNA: TGCAGTGCCAGAGGTAATCTAGCGGGAAGGATCACAGATACGCAGTATTTT. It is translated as CSARGNLAGRITDTQYF.

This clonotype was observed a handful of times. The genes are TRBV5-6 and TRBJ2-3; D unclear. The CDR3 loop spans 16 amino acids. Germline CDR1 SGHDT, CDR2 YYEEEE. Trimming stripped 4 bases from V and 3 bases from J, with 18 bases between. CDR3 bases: TGTGCCAGCAGCAATATGGGAAGTGGGGAAACAGATACGCAGTATTTT. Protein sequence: CASSNMGSGETDTQYF.

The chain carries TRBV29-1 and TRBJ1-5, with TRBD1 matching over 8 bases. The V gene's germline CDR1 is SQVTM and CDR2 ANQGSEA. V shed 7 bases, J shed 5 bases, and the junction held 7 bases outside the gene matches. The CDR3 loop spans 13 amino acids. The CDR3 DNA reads TGCAGCGCCGAGACAGGGGCAGATCAGCCCCAGCATTTT. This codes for CSAETGADQPQHF.

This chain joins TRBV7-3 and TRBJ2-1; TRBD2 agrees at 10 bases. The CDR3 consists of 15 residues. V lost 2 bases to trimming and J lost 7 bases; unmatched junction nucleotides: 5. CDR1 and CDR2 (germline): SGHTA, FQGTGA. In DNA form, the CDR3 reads TGTGCCAGCAGCTTACTAGCGGGAGTCGTGAATGAGCAGTTCTTC. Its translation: CASSLLAGVVNEQFF.

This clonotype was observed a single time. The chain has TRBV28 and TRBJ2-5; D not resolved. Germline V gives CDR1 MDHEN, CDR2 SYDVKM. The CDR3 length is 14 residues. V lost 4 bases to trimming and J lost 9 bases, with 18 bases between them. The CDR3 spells CASSSPARGEAQYF. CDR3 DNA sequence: TGTGCCAGCAGTTCCCCGGCTCGAGGTGAGGCCCAGTACTTC. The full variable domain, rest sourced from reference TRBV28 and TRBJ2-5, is DVKVTQSSRYLVKRTGEKVFLECVQDMDHENMFWYRQDPGLGLRLIYFSYDVKMKEKGDIPEGYSVSREKKERFSLILESASTNQTSMYLCASSSPARGEAQYFGPGTRLLVL.